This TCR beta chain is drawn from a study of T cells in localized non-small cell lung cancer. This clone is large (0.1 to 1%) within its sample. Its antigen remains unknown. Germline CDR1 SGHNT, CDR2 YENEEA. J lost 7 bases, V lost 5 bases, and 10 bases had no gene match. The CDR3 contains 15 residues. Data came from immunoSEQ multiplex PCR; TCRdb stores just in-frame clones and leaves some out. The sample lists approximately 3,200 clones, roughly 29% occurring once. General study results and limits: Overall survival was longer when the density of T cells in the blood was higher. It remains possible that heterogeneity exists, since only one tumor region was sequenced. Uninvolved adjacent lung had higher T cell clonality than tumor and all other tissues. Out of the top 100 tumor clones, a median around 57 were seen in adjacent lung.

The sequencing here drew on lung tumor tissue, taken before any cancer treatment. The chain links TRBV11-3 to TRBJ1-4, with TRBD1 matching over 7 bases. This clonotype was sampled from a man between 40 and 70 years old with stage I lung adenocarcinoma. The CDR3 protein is CASSQGAGGVEKLFF. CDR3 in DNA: TGTGCCAGCAGCCAAGGGGCAGGGGGAGTTGAAAAACTGTTTTTT.